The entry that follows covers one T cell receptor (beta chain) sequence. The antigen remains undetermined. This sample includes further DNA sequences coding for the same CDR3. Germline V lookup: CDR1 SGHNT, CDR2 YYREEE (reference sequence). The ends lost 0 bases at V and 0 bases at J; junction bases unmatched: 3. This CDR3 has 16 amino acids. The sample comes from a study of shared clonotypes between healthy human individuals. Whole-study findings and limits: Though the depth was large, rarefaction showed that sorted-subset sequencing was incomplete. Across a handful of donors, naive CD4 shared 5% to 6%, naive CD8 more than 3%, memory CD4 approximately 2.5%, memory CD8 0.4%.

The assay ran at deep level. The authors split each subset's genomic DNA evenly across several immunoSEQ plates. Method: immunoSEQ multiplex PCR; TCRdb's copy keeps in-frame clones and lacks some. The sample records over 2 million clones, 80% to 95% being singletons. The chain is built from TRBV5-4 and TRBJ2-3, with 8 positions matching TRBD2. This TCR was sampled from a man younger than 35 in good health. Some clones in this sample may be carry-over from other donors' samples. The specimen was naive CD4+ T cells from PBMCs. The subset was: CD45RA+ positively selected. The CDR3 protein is CASSLATSGSTDTQYF. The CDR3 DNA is TGTGCCAGCAGCTTGGCAACTAGCGGAAGCACAGATACGCAGTATTTT.